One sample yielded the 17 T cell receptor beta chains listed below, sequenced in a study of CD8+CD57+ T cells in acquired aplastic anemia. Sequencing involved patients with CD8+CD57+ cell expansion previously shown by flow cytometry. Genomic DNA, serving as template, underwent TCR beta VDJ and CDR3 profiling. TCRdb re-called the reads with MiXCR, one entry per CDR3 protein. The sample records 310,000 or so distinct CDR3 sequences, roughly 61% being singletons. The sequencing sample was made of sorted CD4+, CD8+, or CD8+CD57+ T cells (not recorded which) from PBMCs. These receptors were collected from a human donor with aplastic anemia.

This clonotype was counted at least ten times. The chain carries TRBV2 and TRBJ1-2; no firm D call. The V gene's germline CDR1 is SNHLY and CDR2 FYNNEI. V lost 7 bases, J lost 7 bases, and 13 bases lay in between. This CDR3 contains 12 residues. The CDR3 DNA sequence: TGTGCCAGCAATCAGGACGTCCGTGGCTACACCTTC. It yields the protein CASNQDVRGYTF. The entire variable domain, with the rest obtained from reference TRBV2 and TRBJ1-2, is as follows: EPEVTQTPSHQVTQMGQEVILRCVPISNHLYFYWYRQILGQKVEFLVSFYNNEISEKSEIFDDQFSVERPDGSNFTLKIRSTKLEDSAMYFCASNQDVRGYTFGSGTRLTVV.

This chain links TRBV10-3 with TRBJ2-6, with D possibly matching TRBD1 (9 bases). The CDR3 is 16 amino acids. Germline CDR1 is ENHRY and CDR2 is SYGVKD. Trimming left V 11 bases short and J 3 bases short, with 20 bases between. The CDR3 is CAAGSGTGSGANVLTF. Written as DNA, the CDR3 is TGTGCCGCAGGTAGCGGGACAGGGAGTGGGGCCAACGTCCTGACTTTC.

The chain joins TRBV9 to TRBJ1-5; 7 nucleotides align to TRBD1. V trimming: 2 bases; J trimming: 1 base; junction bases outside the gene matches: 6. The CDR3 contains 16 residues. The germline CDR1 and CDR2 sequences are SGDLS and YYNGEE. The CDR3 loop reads CASSVAPRGSNQPQHF. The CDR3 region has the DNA TGTGCCAGCAGCGTCGCCCCCAGGGGGAGCAATCAGCCCCAGCATTTT.

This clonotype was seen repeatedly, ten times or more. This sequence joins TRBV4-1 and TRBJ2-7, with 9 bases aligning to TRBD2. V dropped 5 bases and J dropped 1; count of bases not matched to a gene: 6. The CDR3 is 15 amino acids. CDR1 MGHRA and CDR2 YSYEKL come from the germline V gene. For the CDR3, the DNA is TGCGCCAGCAGCGCACTAGCGGGCCTATCCTACGAGCAGTACTTC. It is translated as CASSALAGLSYEQYF.

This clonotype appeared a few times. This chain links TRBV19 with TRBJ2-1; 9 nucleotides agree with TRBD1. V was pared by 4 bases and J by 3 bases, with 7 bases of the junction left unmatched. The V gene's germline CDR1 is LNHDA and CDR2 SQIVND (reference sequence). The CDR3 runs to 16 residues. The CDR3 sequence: CASSTTGTGNYNEQFF. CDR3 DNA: TGTGCCAGTAGTACTACCGGGACAGGGAACTACAATGAGCAGTTCTTC.

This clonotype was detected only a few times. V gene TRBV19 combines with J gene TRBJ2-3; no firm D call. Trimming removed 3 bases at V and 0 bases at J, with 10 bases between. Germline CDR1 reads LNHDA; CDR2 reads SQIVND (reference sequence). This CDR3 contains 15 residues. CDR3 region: CASSMNPVSTDTQYF. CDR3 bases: TGTGCCAGTAGTATGAACCCGGTTAGCACAGATACGCAGTATTTT.

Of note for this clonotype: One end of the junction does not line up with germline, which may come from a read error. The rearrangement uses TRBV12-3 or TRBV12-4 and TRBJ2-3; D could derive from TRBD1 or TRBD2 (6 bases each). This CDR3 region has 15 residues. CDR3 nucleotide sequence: TGTGCCAGCAGTGAAGGTAACAGGGTAGCGGATACGCAGAATTTT. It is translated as CASSEGNRVADTQNF.

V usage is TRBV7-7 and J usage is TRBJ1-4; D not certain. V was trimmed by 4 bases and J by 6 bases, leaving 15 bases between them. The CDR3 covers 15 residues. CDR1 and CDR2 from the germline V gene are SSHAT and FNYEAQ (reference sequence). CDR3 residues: CASSSSGSGYEKLFF. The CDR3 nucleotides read TGTGCCAGCAGCTCCTCGGGGTCCGGCTATGAAAAACTGTTTTTT.

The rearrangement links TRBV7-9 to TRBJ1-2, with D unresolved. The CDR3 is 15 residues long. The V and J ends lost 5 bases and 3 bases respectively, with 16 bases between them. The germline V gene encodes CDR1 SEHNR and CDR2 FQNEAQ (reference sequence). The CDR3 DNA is TGTGCCAGCAGCCTACCCCTGGGCCCTTACTATGGCTACACCTTC. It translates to CASSLPLGPYYGYTF. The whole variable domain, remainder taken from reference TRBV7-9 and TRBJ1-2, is DTGVSQNPRHKITKRGQNVTFRCDPISEHNRLYWYRQTLGQGPEFLTYFQNEAQLEKSRLLSDRFSAERPKGSFSTLEIQRTEQGDSAMYLCASSLPLGPYYGYTFGSGTRLTVV.

Here the CDR3 DNA reads TGCGCCAGCAGTATCACAGGGTCCTACGAGCAGTACTTC. This translates into CASSITGSYEQYF. The J gene is TRBJ2-7, the V gene TRBV5-1, with D possibly TRBD1 on 6 matching bases. Trimming took off 5 bases at V and 1 base at J, with 10 bases between the two ends. Germline values: CDR1 SGHRS, CDR2 YFSETQ. The length of the CDR3 is 13 residues.

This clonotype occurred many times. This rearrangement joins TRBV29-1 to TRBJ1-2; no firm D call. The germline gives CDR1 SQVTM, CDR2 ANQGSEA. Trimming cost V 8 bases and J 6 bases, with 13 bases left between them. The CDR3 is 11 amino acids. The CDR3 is CSYVDPHGYTF. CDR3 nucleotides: TGCAGCTACGTGGACCCCCATGGCTACACCTTC.

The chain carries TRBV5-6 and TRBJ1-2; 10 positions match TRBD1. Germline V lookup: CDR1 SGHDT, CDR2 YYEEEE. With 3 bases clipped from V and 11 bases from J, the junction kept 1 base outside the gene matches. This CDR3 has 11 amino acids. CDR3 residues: CASSWGQGYTF. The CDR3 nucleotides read TGTGCCAGCAGCTGGGGACAGGGGTACACCTTC.

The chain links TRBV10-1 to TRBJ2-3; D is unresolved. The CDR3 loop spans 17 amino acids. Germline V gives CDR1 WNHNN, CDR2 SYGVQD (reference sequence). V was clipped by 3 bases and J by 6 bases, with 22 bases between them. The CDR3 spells CASSEGPGEASSDTQYF. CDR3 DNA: TGCGCCAGCAGTGAAGGTCCCGGCGAAGCAAGTTCGGATACGCAGTATTTT.

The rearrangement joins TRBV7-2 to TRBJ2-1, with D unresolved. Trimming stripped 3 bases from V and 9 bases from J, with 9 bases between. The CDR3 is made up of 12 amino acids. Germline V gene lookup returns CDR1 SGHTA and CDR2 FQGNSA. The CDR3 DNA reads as TGTGCCAGCAGCTTGCAAGAGAGTGAGCAGTTCTTC. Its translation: CASSLQESEQFF.

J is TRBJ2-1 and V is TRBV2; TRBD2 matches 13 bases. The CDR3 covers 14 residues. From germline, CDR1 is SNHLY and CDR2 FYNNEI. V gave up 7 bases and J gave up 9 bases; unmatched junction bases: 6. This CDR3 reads CASTGLAGLSEQFF. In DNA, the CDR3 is TGTGCCAGCACGGGACTAGCGGGACTCTCTGAGCAGTTCTTC.

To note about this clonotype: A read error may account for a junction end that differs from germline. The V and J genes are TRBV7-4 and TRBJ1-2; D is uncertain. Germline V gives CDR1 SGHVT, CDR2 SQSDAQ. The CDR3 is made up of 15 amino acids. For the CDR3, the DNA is TGCGCCAGAAGCTTAGTGCAAGGTCGTAACTATGGCTACACCTTC. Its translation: CARSLVQGRNYGYTF.

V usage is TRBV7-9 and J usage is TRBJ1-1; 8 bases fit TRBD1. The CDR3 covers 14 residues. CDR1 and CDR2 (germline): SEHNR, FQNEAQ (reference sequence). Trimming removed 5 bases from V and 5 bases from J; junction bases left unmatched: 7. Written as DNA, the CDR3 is TGTGCCAGCAGCCGGGACAGGATGGAGACTGAAGCTTTCTTT. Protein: CASSRDRMETEAFF. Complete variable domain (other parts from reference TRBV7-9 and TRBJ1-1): DTGVSQNPRHKITKRGQNVTFRCDPISEHNRLYWYRQTLGQGPEFLTYFQNEAQLEKSRLLSDRFSAERPKGSFSTLEIQRTEQGDSAMYLCASSRDRMETEAFFGQGTRLTVV.